This T cell receptor (beta chain) was identified during a study of tumor-infiltrating lymphocytes in primary liver carcinoma. About the research overall: Patients were men and women aged 30 to 69 years.

As to this clonotype: Compared with germline, one end of the junction differs, possibly owing to a read error.

Using a constant-region primer together with ProtoScript II reverse transcriptase, TCR beta cDNA was made from approximately 500 ng of total RNA. Three nested multiplex PCR rounds, a slightly modified ARM-PCR, produced the libraries for TCR beta. Each of the first two PCR rounds ran approximately 9 cycles with TRBV1-TRBV30 forward and C-beta reverse primers. MiXCR, run by TCRdb on the multiplex PCR reads, gives a single entry per CDR3 protein. The table shows about 54,000 distinct CDR3 sequences, with about 70% occurring only once. The CDR3 has 15 amino acids. CDR1 is MDHEN and CDR2 is SYDVKM in the germline V gene. Unsorted bulk tissue (20-30 mg) underwent RNA and DNA co-extraction.

The sequenced material came from liver tumor tissue from sampling region 2. Indicated subset: tumor region T2, inferior pole. The receptor's source is a man aged 35-49 years with primary liver carcinoma and hepatitis B virus infection. The chain links TRBV28 to TRBJ1-5; D is undetermined. As DNA, the CDR3 is TGTGACAGCAGTTTACGGTACAGAGGGCTTCAGCCCCAGCATTTT. Its translation is CDSSLRYRGLQPQHF.